This T cell receptor (beta chain) emerged from a study of blood T cell repertoires in COVID-19. Study-level information: Specimens from acute and convalescent COVID-19 originated in the United States, Italy and Spain.

Produced via immunoSEQ multiplex PCR; TCRdb's table is partial and in-frame only. The sample yields 130,000 to 150,000 clones, approximately 86% seen once. With V trimmed by 5 bases and J by 1 base, 1 base remained unmatched. The CDR3 spans 15 residues. CDR1 and CDR2 (germline): MDHEN, SYDVKM. The source material was PBMCs or T cells enriched from blood (not recorded which). The chain carries TRBV28 and TRBJ2-2, with TRBD2 matching 10 bases. This TCR came from a woman in her thirties or forties who had recovered from COVID-19. The CDR3 here is CASSLAGVNTGELFF. CDR3 bases: TGTGCCAGCAGTCTAGCGGGAGTGAACACCGGGGAGCTGTTTTTT.